The present TCR beta chain was sequenced within a study of T cell changes during pregnancy in multiple sclerosis. The germline V gene has CDR1 SGHNT and CDR2 YYREEE (reference sequence). V gave up 5 bases and J gave up 0 bases; unmatched junction bases: 5. This CDR3 is 18 amino acids long. Here immunoSEQ multiplex PCR was the method, and the copy in TCRdb shows in-frame clones only, minus some. The data contain 20,000 to 30,000 clones, about 88% of them singletons. The sequencing used CD4+ T cells from peripheral blood mononuclear cells, collected in the first trimester of pregnancy. The chain employs TRBV5-4 and TRBJ2-4; TRBD2 matches 16 bases. The source is a female donor in good health, enrolled as a control in a pregnancy study. The CDR3 here is CASSTGTSGRVAKNIQYF. For the CDR3, the DNA is TGTGCCAGCAGTACCGGGACTAGCGGGAGGGTAGCCAAAAACATTCAGTACTTC.